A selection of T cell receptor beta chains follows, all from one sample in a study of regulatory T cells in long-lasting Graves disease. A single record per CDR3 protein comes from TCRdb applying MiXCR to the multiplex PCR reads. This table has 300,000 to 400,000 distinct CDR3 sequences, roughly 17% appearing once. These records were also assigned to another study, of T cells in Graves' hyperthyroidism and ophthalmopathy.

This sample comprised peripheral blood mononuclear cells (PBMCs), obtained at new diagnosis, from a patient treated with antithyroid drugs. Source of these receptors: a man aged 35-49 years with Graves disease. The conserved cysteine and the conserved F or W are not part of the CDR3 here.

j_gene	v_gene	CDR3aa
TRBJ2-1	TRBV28	ASSSLGASAYNEQF
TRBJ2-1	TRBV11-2	ASSLTGAGEQF
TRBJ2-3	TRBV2	ASGRTDTQY
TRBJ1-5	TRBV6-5	ASSYASHNQPQH
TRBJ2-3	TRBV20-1	SAEGASGGIFGTDTQY
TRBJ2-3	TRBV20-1	SANPGQGAPDTQY
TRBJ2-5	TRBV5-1	ASSLVGASLGEETQY
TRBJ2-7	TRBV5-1	ASSFPGQGYEQY
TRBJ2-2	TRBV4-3	ASSQAGLGYTGELF
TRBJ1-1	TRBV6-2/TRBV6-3	ASSYGQAGTEAF
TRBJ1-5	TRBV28	ASSYVGTGNQPQH
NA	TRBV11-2	ASREEALQETQY
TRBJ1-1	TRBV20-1	SARDGPREAF
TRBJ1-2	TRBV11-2	ASSLDLVGGPEDYGYT
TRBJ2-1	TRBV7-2	ASSLPGTGGYNEQF
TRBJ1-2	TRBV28	ASRRQGHYGYT
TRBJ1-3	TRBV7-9	ASSQSREAGNTIY
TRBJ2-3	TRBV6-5	ASSYSKGSGSTDTQY
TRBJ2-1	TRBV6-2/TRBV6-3	ASSWVGGGNEQF
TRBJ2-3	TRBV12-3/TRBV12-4	ASRLSTDADAQY
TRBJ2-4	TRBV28	ASSPGDRGYEAKNIQY
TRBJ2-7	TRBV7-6	ASSPLLGGTGEQY
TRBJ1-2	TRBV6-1	ASSAGRGHGYT
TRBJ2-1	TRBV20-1	SARGTGLGEQF
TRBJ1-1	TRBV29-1	SAATPGRNTEAF
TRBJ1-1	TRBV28	ASKTGVAEAF
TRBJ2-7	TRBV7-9	ASSSPGQGAHEQY
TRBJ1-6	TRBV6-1	ASSVTEKLLH
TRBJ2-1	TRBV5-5	ASSLWSGGNNEQF
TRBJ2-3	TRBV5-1	ASSLVSVWGGRTDTQY
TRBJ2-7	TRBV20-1	SARSQVSYEQY
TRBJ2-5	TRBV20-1	SARNRPAYQETQY
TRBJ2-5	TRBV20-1	SAGRDRGQETQY
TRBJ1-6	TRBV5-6	ASSFRRVNSPLH
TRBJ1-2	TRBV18	ASSPDDRVGYT
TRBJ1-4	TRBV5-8	ASPRQGGEKLF
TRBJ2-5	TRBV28	ASSPTGLAGRSQETQY
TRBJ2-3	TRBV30	AWSPGGSTDTQY
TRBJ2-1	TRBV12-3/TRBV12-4	ASSGGVREQF
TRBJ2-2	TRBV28	ASSSRMGYTGELF
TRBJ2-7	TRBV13	ASSRAGGPYEQY